This T cell receptor (beta chain) was sequenced for a study of T cells after yellow fever vaccination. The wider study: The fractions with low cell numbers were processed using SMART-Seq v4 Ultra Low Input. Study observations and caveats: Across the CD4 and CD8 compartments, a small share of clonotypes was present in both. Subsequent to the booster, the majority of primary-vaccination clones reappeared (96% CD4, 88% CD8).

Making TCR cDNA involved 5'RACE template switching, which added UMIs and a universal primer site. TCRdb recomputed calls from the 5' RACE reads with MiXCR, one row per CDR3 protein. The profile shows about 120,000 distinct CDR3 sequences, 8.9% of them singletons. The germline V gene has CDR1 MGHDK and CDR2 SYGVNS. The CDR3 extends over 16 amino acids. Trimming cost V 1 base and J 7 bases, with 17 bases left between them. This clonotype was recorded at least ten times. Its antigen is undetermined. The sequence derives from a man in his late teens or twenties who received the YFV17D yellow fever vaccine. The chain combines TRBV25-1 with TRBJ2-1; D is tentatively TRBD1 or TRBD2 (5 bases each). This specimen was CD8+ T cells sorted from PBMCs, taken on the day of the yellow fever booster vaccination. This CDR3 reads CASSEFGGDGHNEQFF. In DNA form, the CDR3 reads TGTGCCAGCAGTGAATTCGGTGGGGACGGGCATAATGAGCAGTTCTTC.